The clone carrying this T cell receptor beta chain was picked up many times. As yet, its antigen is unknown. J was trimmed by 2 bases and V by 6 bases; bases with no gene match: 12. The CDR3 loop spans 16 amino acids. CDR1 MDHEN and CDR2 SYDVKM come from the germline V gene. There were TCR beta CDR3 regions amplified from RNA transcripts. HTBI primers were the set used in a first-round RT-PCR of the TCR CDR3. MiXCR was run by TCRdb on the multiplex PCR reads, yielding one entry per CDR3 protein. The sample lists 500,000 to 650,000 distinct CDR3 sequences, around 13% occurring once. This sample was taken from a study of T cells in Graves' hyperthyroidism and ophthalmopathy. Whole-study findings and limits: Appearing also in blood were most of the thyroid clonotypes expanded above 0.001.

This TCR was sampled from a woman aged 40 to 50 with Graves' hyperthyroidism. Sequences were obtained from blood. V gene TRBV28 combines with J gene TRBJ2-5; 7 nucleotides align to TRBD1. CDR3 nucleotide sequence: TGTGCCAGCAGCTGGATAGGGGGCGCCGGGCAAGAGACCCAGTACTTC. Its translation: CASSWIGGAGQETQYF.